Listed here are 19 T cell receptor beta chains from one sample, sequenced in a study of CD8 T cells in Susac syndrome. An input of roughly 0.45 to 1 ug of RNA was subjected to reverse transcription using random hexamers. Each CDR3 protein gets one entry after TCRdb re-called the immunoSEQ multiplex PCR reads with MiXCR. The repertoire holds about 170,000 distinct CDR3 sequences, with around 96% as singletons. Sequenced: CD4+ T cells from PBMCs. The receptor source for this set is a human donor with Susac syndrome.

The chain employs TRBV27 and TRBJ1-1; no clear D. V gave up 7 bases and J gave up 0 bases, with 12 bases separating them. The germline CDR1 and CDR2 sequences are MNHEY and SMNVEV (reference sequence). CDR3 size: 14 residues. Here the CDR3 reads CASTSPGMNTEAFF. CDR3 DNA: TGTGCCAGCACCTCGCCGGGGATGAACACTGAAGCTTTCTTT.

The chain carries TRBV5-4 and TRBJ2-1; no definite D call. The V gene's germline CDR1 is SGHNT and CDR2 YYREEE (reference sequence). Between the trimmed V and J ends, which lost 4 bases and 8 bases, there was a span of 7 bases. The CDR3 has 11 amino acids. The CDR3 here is CASSIQYEQFF. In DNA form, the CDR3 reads TGTGCCAGCAGCATCCAGTATGAGCAGTTCTTC.

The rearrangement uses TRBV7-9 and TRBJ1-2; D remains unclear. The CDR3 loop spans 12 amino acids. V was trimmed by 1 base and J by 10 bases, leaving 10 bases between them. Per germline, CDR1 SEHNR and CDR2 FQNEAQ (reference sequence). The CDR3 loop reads CASSLGAAAYTF. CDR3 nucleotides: TGTGCCAGCAGCTTAGGTGCCGCAGCCTACACCTTC.

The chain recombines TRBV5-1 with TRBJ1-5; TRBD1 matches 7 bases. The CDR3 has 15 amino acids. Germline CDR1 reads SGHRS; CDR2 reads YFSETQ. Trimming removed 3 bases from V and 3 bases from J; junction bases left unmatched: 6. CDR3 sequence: CASSYGTALNQPQHF. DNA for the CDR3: TGCGCCAGCAGCTACGGGACAGCACTCAATCAGCCCCAGCATTTT.

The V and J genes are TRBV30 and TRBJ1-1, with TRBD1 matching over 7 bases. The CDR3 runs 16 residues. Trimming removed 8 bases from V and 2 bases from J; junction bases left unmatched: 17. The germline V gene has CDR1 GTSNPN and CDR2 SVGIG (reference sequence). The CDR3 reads CAGRQGSFRTNTEAFF. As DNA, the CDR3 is TGTGCCGGCAGACAGGGATCGTTTCGAACCAACACTGAAGCTTTCTTT.

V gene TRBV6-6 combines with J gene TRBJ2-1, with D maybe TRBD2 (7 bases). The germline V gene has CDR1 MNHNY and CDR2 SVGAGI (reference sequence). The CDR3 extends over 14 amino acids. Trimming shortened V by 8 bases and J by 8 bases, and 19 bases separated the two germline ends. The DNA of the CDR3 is TGTGCCAGCGTGGGAGGGGGGCCTTGGGATGAGCAGTTCTTC. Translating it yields CASVGGGPWDEQFF.

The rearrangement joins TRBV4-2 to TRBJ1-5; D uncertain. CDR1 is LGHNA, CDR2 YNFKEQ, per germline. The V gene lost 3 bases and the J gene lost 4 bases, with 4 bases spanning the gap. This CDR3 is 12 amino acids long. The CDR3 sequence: CASSHENQPQHF. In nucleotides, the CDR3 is TGTGCCAGCAGCCATGAAAATCAGCCCCAGCATTTT.

CDR3 nucleotide sequence: TGTGCCAGCAGCTTAGCGGGGGTTAATCAGCCCCAGCATTTT. This codes for CASSLAGVNQPQHF. This chain connects TRBV7-2 to TRBJ1-5; D possibly corresponds to TRBD1 (5 bases). The V gene lost 0 bases and the J gene lost 4 bases, with 7 bases spanning the gap. This CDR3 contains 14 residues. The germline V gene has CDR1 SGHTA and CDR2 FQGNSA.

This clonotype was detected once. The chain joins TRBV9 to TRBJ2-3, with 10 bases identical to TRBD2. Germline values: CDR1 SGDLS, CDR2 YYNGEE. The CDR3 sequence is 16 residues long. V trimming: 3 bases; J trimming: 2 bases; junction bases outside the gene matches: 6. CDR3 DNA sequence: TGTGCCAGCAGCGGACGAGCGGGAGGGACCACAGATACGCAGTATTTT. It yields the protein CASSGRAGGTTDTQYF.

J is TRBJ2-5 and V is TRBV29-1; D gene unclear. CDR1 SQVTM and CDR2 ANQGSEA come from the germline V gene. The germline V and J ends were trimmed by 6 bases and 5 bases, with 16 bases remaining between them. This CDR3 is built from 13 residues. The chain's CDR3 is CSVDMRSGETQYF. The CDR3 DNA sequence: TGCAGCGTCGATATGCGCTCCGGCGAGACCCAGTACTTC. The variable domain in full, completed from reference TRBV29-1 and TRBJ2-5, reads SAVISQKPSRDICQRGTSLTIQCQVDSQVTMMFWYRQQPGQSLTLIATANQGSEATYESGFVIDKFPISRPNLTFSTLTVSNMSPEDSSIYLCSVDMRSGETQYFGPGTRLLVL.

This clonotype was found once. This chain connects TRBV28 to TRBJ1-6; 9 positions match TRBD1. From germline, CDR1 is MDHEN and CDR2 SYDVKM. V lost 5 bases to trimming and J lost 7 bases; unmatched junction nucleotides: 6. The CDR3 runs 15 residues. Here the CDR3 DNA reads TGTGCCAGCAGTACCGGACAGGGGCCGAATTCACCCCTCCACTTT. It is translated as CASSTGQGPNSPLHF.

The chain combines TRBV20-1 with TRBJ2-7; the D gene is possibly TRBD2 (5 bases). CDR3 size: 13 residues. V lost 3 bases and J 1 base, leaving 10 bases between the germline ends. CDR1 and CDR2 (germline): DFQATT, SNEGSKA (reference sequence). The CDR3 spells CSASVPGSYEQYF. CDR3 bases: TGCAGTGCTAGCGTCCCGGGATCCTACGAGCAGTACTTC.

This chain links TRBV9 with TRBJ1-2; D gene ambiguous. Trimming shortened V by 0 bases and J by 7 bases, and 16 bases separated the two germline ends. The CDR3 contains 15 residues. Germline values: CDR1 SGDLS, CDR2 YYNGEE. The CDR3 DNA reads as TGTGCCAGCAGCGTAGCGGAGGGAGGCTCGGGTGGCTACACCTTC. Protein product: CASSVAEGGSGGYTF.

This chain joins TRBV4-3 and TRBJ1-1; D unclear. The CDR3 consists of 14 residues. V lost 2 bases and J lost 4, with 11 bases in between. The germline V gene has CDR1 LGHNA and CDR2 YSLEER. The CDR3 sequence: CASSQSRVGTEAFF. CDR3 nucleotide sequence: TGCGCCAGCAGCCAAAGTAGAGTGGGCACTGAAGCTTTCTTT.

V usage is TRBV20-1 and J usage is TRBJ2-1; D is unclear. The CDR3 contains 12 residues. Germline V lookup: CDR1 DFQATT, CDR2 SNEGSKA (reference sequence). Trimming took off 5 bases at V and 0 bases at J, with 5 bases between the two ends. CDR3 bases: TGCAGTGCTCTTCCCTCCTACAATGAGCAGTTCTTC. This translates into CSALPSYNEQFF.

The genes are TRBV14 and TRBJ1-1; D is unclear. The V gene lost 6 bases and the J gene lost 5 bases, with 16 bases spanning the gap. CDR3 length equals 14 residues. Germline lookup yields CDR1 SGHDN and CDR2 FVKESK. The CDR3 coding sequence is TGTGCCAGCAGTATGGAGGTTCCGGGGACTGAAGCTTTCTTT. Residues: CASSMEVPGTEAFF.

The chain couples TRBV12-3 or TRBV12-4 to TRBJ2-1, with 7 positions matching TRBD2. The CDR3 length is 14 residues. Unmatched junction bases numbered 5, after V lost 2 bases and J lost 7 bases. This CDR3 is CASSLPPGGNEQFF. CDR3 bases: TGTGCCAGCAGTTTACCCCCCGGGGGGAATGAGCAGTTCTTC.

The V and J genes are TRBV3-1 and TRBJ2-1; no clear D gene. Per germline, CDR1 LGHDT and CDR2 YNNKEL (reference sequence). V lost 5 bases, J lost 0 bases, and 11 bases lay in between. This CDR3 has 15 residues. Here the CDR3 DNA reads TGTGCCAGCAGCTTCGACTTAAGCTCCTACAATGAGCAGTTCTTC. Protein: CASSFDLSSYNEQFF.

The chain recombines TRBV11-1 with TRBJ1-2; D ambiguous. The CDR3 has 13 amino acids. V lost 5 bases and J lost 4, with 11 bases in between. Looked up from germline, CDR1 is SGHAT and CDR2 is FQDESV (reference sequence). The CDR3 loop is CASSPASSYGYTF. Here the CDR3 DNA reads TGTGCCAGCAGCCCAGCCAGTTCCTATGGCTACACCTTC.